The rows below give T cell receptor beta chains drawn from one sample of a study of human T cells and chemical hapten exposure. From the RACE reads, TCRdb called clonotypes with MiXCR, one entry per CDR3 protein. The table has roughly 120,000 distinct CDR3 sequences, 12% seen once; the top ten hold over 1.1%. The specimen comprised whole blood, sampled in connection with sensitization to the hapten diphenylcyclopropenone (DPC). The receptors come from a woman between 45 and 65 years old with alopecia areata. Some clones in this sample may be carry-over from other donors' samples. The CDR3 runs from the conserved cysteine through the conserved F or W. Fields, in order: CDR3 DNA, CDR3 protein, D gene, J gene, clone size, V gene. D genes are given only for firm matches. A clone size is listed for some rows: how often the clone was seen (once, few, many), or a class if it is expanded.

CDR3 DNA: TGTGCCAGCAGTTTTGAACAGGGAGCATCACCCCTCCACTTT
CDR3 protein: CASSFEQGASPLHF
D gene: .
J gene: TRBJ1-6
clone size: few
V gene: TRBV12-3/TRBV12-4

CDR3 DNA: TGCGCCAGCAGCTTACGCGGGGCTTACGAGCAGTACTTC
CDR3 protein: CASSLRGAYEQYF
D gene: .
J gene: TRBJ2-7
clone size: few
V gene: TRBV5-1

CDR3 DNA: TGTGCCAGCAGTCCGACAGTCATGAACACTGAAGCTTTCTTT
CDR3 protein: CASSPTVMNTEAFF
D gene: .
J gene: TRBJ1-1
clone size: few
V gene: TRBV28

CDR3 DNA: TGTGCCAGCTCACCAGGCGGCGGCAATCAGCCCCAGCATTTT
CDR3 protein: CASSPGGGNQPQHF
D gene: .
J gene: TRBJ1-5
clone size: many
V gene: TRBV18

CDR3 DNA: TGTGCCAGTAGTTACAGGGTGAATCAGCCCCAGCATTTT
CDR3 protein: CASSYRVNQPQHF
D gene: .
J gene: TRBJ1-5
clone size: few
V gene: TRBV19

CDR3 DNA: TGTGCCACCAGCCCACGGACAGGGAAGGAAAAACTGTTTTTT
CDR3 protein: CATSPRTGKEKLFF
D gene: TRBD1
J gene: TRBJ1-4
clone size: few
V gene: TRBV15

CDR3 DNA: TGTGCCAGCAGCTTAGGACAGGGACTCTATGGCTACACCTTC
CDR3 protein: CASSLGQGLYGYTF
D gene: TRBD1
J gene: TRBJ1-2
clone size: .
V gene: TRBV7-9

CDR3 DNA: TGCGCCAGCAGTGGGACGGGATCCCCCCCCACAGATACGCAGTATTTT
CDR3 protein: CASSGTGSPPTDTQYF
D gene: .
J gene: TRBJ2-3
clone size: few
V gene: TRBV5-1

CDR3 DNA: TGTGCCAGCAGTACCCGGGCTAGCGGGGGAAAGGAGCAGTTCTTC
CDR3 protein: CASSTRASGGKEQFF
D gene: TRBD2
J gene: TRBJ2-1
clone size: many
V gene: TRBV7-2

CDR3 DNA: TGTGCCAGTATACAGGGAGGGACGAATAGCAATCAGCCCCAGCATTTT
CDR3 protein: CASIQGGTNSNQPQHF
D gene: .
J gene: TRBJ1-5
clone size: .
V gene: TRBV28

CDR3 DNA: TGTGCCAGCTCACCCGGACCTTTCTCTGGGGCCAACGTCCTGACTTTC
CDR3 protein: CASSPGPFSGANVLTF
D gene: .
J gene: TRBJ2-6
clone size: many
V gene: TRBV18

CDR3 DNA: TGCGCCAGCAGCTCCGGACAGGGGTACGAGCAGTACTTC
CDR3 protein: CASSSGQGYEQYF
D gene: TRBD1
J gene: TRBJ2-7
clone size: .
V gene: TRBV5-1

CDR3 DNA: TGTGCCAGCAGCCCGGGACATGCCCCCTCCTACGAGCAGTACTTC
CDR3 protein: CASSPGHAPSYEQYF
D gene: .
J gene: TRBJ2-7
clone size: .
V gene: TRBV7-8

CDR3 DNA: TGTGCCAGCAGCTTAACACCGGAGTCTGGCTACACCTTC
CDR3 protein: CASSLTPESGYTF
D gene: .
J gene: TRBJ1-2
clone size: few
V gene: TRBV7-2

CDR3 DNA: TGTGCCAGCAGCTTAGTAGATAGCGGGGTCGCAGATACGCAGTATTTT
CDR3 protein: CASSLVDSGVADTQYF
D gene: TRBD2
J gene: TRBJ2-3
clone size: many
V gene: TRBV7-6

CDR3 DNA: TGTGCCAGCTCACCACCTTCCACCCAGGGAGGGGATACGCAGTATTTT
CDR3 protein: CASSPPSTQGGDTQYF
D gene: TRBD2
J gene: TRBJ2-3
clone size: few
V gene: TRBV18

CDR3 DNA: TGTGCCAGCAGGGAGGCCAGCACAGATACGCAGTATTTT
CDR3 protein: CASREASTDTQYF
D gene: .
J gene: TRBJ2-3
clone size: many
V gene: TRBV6-2/TRBV6-3

CDR3 DNA: TGTGCCAGCAGCAGGGACGGCTGGGAGCAGTACTTC
CDR3 protein: CASSRDGWEQYF
D gene: .
J gene: TRBJ2-7
clone size: .
V gene: TRBV7-2

CDR3 DNA: TGTGCCAGCAGCAACGAGCGTTACACTGAAGCTTTCTTT
CDR3 protein: CASSNERYTEAFF
D gene: .
J gene: TRBJ1-1
clone size: few
V gene: TRBV4-2

CDR3 DNA: TGTACCAGCTCACCCAACACAGATACGCAGTATTTT
CDR3 protein: CTSSPNTDTQYF
D gene: .
J gene: TRBJ2-3
clone size: .
V gene: TRBV18

CDR3 DNA: TGCAGCGTCAAATCGGGGGGCTCGTTGGGCAATCAGCCCCAGCATTTT
CDR3 protein: CSVKSGGSLGNQPQHF
D gene: .
J gene: TRBJ1-5
clone size: many
V gene: TRBV29-1

CDR3 DNA: TGCAGTGCTAGAGGTCCCGGGACTCTGCCCGGCAATGAGCAGTTCTTC
CDR3 protein: CSARGPGTLPGNEQFF
D gene: .
J gene: TRBJ2-1
clone size: .
V gene: TRBV20-1

CDR3 DNA: TGTGCCAGCAGCCCCCCCCCCGCCTACGAGCAGTACTTC
CDR3 protein: CASSPPPAYEQYF
D gene: .
J gene: TRBJ2-7
clone size: few
V gene: TRBV11-2

CDR3 DNA: TGTGCCAGTAGTATGGCGGGGGTAGGGTCCTACGAGCAGTACTTC
CDR3 protein: CASSMAGVGSYEQYF
D gene: TRBD2
J gene: TRBJ2-7
clone size: many
V gene: TRBV19

CDR3 DNA: TGCAGTGCTCCTCAGGGGTCGAACACTGAAGCTTTCTTT
CDR3 protein: CSAPQGSNTEAFF
D gene: .
J gene: TRBJ1-1
clone size: few
V gene: TRBV20-1

CDR3 DNA: TGTGCCAGCAGTTTACTCGCGCAGGCAAACACCGGGGAGCTGTTTTTT
CDR3 protein: CASSLLAQANTGELFF
D gene: .
J gene: TRBJ2-2
clone size: .
V gene: TRBV12-3/TRBV12-4

CDR3 DNA: TGTGCCAGCTACCAGGCAGGGAGAACTGAAGCTTTCTTT
CDR3 protein: CASYQAGRTEAFF
D gene: .
J gene: TRBJ1-1
clone size: many
V gene: TRBV28

CDR3 DNA: TGTGCCAGCAGCTTAGATTGGGGAAGCGGGCAGGCCCAGTACTTC
CDR3 protein: CASSLDWGSGQAQYF
D gene: .
J gene: TRBJ2-5
clone size: many
V gene: TRBV11-2

CDR3 DNA: TGTGCCAGCAGTTCCTCAGGGGGCTCCTACAATGAGCAGTTCTTC
CDR3 protein: CASSSSGGSYNEQFF
D gene: TRBD1
J gene: TRBJ2-1
clone size: .
V gene: TRBV28

CDR3 DNA: TGTGCCAGCACCTTAGAAGCCTATCGAAAAGAGACCCAGTACTTC
CDR3 protein: CASTLEAYRKETQYF
D gene: .
J gene: TRBJ2-5
clone size: .
V gene: TRBV7-6

CDR3 DNA: TGCAGTGCTACGGACCCCAGAGGGAACACTGAAGCTTTCTTT
CDR3 protein: CSATDPRGNTEAFF
D gene: .
J gene: TRBJ1-1
clone size: few
V gene: TRBV20-1

CDR3 DNA: TGTGCCAGCAGCCCAACCTTGGCCAAAAACATTCAGTACTTC
CDR3 protein: CASSPTLAKNIQYF
D gene: .
J gene: TRBJ2-4
clone size: .
V gene: TRBV5-5

CDR3 DNA: TGTGCCAGCAGTACCCACAGGGGATCTGCTAACTATGGCTACACCTTC
CDR3 protein: CASSTHRGSANYGYTF
D gene: TRBD1
J gene: TRBJ1-2
clone size: few
V gene: TRBV6-1

CDR3 DNA: TGTGCCAGCAGCTTAACGGGACTCGGGCGTTCACCCCTCCACTTT
CDR3 protein: CASSLTGLGRSPLHF
D gene: .
J gene: TRBJ1-6
clone size: many
V gene: TRBV7-2

CDR3 DNA: TGTGCCAGCAGCGTAGCGGGGCTAGCGGGATGGACCGGGGAGCTGTTTTTT
CDR3 protein: CASSVAGLAGWTGELFF
D gene: TRBD2
J gene: TRBJ2-2
clone size: .
V gene: TRBV9

CDR3 DNA: TGTGCCAGCTCTCCTATCCCGGCGGCGGGGAGCGAGCAGTACTTC
CDR3 protein: CASSPIPAAGSEQYF
D gene: .
J gene: TRBJ2-7
clone size: many
V gene: TRBV18

CDR3 DNA: TGTGCCAGCAGTTTACTTCCTAGCGGGATCGGCGAGCAGTACTTC
CDR3 protein: CASSLLPSGIGEQYF
D gene: TRBD2
J gene: TRBJ2-7
clone size: .
V gene: TRBV28

CDR3 DNA: TGTGCCAGCACCCTGGGACAGTTCTACTATGGCTACACCTTC
CDR3 protein: CASTLGQFYYGYTF
D gene: TRBD1
J gene: TRBJ1-2
clone size: .
V gene: TRBV2

CDR3 DNA: TGTGCCACCAGCAGTAATAGCAGGGGCTACGAGCAGTACTTC
CDR3 protein: CATSSNSRGYEQYF
D gene: .
J gene: TRBJ2-7
clone size: .
V gene: TRBV15

CDR3 DNA: TGTGCCAGCCGGTTCGGGGAAGCCGGCCTCCCAGATACGCAGTATTTT
CDR3 protein: CASRFGEAGLPDTQYF
D gene: .
J gene: TRBJ2-3
clone size: medium-sized
V gene: TRBV6-2/TRBV6-3

CDR3 DNA: TGTGCCAGCAGCCCAGGGGCCTTTGACGGCTACACCTTC
CDR3 protein: CASSPGAFDGYTF
D gene: .
J gene: TRBJ1-2
clone size: many
V gene: TRBV7-9

CDR3 DNA: TGTGCCAGCAGCACTTACACTGAAGCTTTCTTT
CDR3 protein: CASSTYTEAFF
D gene: .
J gene: TRBJ1-1
clone size: .
V gene: TRBV28

CDR3 DNA: TGTGCCAGCAGCGTAGAGGCGGGACTCGACACAGATACGCAGTATTTT
CDR3 protein: CASSVEAGLDTDTQYF
D gene: .
J gene: TRBJ2-3
clone size: many
V gene: TRBV9

CDR3 DNA: TGTGCCAGCAGTTCAGACTACAGGGGGTTCGGACACACCATATATTTT
CDR3 protein: CASSSDYRGFGHTIYF
D gene: TRBD1
J gene: TRBJ1-3
clone size: many
V gene: TRBV6-6

CDR3 DNA: TGCAGCGTTGCGAGAGATACAGATACGCAGTATTTT
CDR3 protein: CSVARDTDTQYF
D gene: .
J gene: TRBJ2-3
clone size: .
V gene: TRBV29-1

CDR3 DNA: TGCAGCGTTGCGCAGGGACTCTCTGGAAACACCATATATTTT
CDR3 protein: CSVAQGLSGNTIYF
D gene: .
J gene: TRBJ1-3
clone size: .
V gene: TRBV29-1

CDR3 DNA: TGTGCCATCGGATCAGAATGGAAAGATGAGCAGTTCTTC
CDR3 protein: CAIGSEWKDEQFF
D gene: .
J gene: TRBJ2-1
clone size: .
V gene: TRBV24-1

CDR3 DNA: TGTGCCAGTTCTCAGGGGAATAGCAATCAGCCCCAGCATTTT
CDR3 protein: CASSQGNSNQPQHF
D gene: .
J gene: TRBJ1-5
clone size: few
V gene: TRBV6-6

CDR3 DNA: TGTGCCAGCAGCTATCGACTAGCGGGGGACACAGATACGCAGTATTTT
CDR3 protein: CASSYRLAGDTDTQYF
D gene: TRBD2
J gene: TRBJ2-3
clone size: .
V gene: TRBV5-5

CDR3 DNA: TGCGCCAGCAAATGGGGACACCTTACCTACGAGCAGTACTTC
CDR3 protein: CASKWGHLTYEQYF
D gene: .
J gene: TRBJ2-7
clone size: many
V gene: TRBV5-1

CDR3 DNA: TGTGCCAGCAGTTATTCGGACAGGGGGAACACTGAAGCTTTCTTT
CDR3 protein: CASSYSDRGNTEAFF
D gene: TRBD1
J gene: TRBJ1-1
clone size: .
V gene: TRBV6-5

CDR3 DNA: TGTGCCACCAGCAGAGATAGGTCGGAGACCCAGTACTTC
CDR3 protein: CATSRDRSETQYF
D gene: .
J gene: TRBJ2-5
clone size: many
V gene: TRBV15

CDR3 DNA: TGCAGCGTTGTAGGAGGAGGCATTCAGTACTTC
CDR3 protein: CSVVGGGIQYF
D gene: .
J gene: TRBJ2-4
clone size: few
V gene: TRBV29-1

CDR3 DNA: TGTGCCAGCAGTTACGCGGAGGCCTACGAGCAGTACTTC
CDR3 protein: CASSYAEAYEQYF
D gene: .
J gene: TRBJ2-7
clone size: .
V gene: TRBV6-6

CDR3 DNA: TGTGCCAGCAGTACCAGGATCGCGAACACCGGGGAGCTGTTTTTT
CDR3 protein: CASSTRIANTGELFF
D gene: .
J gene: TRBJ2-2
clone size: many
V gene: TRBV7-9

CDR3 DNA: TGTGCCACCAGAAGGGTTATGCATGGCTACACCTTC
CDR3 protein: CATRRVMHGYTF
D gene: .
J gene: TRBJ1-2
clone size: many
V gene: TRBV21-1

CDR3 DNA: TGCAGCGTACAACAGGGGACTGAAGCTTTCTTT
CDR3 protein: CSVQQGTEAFF
D gene: TRBD1
J gene: TRBJ1-1
clone size: few
V gene: TRBV29-1